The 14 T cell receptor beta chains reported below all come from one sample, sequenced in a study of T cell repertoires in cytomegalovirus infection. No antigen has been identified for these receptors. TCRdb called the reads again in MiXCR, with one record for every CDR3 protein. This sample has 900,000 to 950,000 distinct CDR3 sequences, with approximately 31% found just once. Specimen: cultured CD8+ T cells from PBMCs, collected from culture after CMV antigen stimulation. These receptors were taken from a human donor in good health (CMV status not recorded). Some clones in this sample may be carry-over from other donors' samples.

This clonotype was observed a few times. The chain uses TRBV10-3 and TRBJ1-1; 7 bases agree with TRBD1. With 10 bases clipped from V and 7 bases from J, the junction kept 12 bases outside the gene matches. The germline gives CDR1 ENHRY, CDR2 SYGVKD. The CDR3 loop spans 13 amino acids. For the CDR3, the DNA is TGTGCCACCCATACAGGGGCGTTATATGAAGCTTTCTTT. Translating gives CATHTGALYEAFF.

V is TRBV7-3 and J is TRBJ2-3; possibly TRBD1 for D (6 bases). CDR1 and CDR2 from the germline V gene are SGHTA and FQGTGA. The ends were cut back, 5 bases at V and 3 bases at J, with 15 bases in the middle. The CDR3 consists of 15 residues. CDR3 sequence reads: CASSSGQRGTDTQYF. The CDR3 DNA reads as TGTGCCAGCAGCAGTGGACAGCGAGGGACAGATACGCAGTATTTT. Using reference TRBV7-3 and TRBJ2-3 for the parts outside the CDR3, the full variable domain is GAGVSQTPSNKVTEKGKYVELRCDPISGHTALYWYRQSLGQGPEFLIYFQGTGAADDSGLPNDRFFAVRPEGSVSTLKIQRTERGDSAVYLCASSSGQRGTDTQYFGPGTRLTVL.

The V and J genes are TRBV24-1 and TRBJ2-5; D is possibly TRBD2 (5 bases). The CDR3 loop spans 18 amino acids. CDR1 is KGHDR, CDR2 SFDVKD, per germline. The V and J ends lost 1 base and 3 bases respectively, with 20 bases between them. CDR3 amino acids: CATSDFVRKGEKEETQYF. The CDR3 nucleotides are TGTGCCACCAGTGATTTCGTGAGGAAGGGAGAAAAGGAAGAGACCCAGTACTTC.

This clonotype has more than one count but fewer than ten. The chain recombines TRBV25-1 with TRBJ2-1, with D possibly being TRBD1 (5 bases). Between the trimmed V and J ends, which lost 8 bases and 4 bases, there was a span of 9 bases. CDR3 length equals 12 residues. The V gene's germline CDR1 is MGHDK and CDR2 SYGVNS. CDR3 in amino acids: CASGHPYNEQFF. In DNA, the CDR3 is TGTGCCAGCGGACACCCATACAATGAGCAGTTCTTC.

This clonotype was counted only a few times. The CDR3 here is CASSQDLAYEQYF. For the CDR3, the DNA is TGCGCCAGCAGCCAAGATCTTGCCTACGAGCAGTACTTC. The chain uses TRBV4-1 and TRBJ2-7; D not resolved. The V gene lost 0 bases and the J gene lost 2 bases, with 5 bases spanning the gap. The CDR3 runs to 13 residues. Looked up from germline, CDR1 is MGHRA and CDR2 is YSYEKL.

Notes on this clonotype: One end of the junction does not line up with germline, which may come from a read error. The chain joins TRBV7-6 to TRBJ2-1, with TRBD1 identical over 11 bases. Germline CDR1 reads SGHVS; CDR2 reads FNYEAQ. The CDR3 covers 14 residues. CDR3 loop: CVSSPGQGGSEQFF. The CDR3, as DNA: TGTGTCAGCAGCCCGGGACAGGGGGGGAGTGAGCAGTTCTTC.

CDR3 sequence (DNA): TGTGCCAGCAGCCAAGGCCGGGACAGGGATAATTCACCCCTCCACTTT. Amino acid sequence: CASSQGRDRDNSPLHF. J is TRBJ1-6 and V is TRBV7-3; TRBD1 matches at 9 bases. This CDR3 spans 16 amino acids. Per the germline V gene, CDR1 is SGHTA and CDR2 is FQGTGA. V lost 5 bases, J lost 5 bases, and 7 bases stayed unmatched.

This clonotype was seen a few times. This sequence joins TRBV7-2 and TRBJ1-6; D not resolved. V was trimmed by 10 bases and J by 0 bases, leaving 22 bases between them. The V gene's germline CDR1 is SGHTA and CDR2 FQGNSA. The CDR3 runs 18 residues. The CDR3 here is CAIPDPGWDSSYNSPLHF. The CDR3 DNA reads TGTGCCATCCCTGACCCCGGTTGGGATAGCTCCTATAATTCACCCCTCCACTTT.

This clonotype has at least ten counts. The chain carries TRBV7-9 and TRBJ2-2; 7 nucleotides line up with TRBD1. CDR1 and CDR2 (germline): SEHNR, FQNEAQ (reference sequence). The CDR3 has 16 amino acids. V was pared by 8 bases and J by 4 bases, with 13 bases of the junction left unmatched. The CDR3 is CASSEPGQLSTGELFF. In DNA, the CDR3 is TGTGCCAGCTCAGAGCCGGGACAGCTTTCCACCGGGGAGCTGTTTTTT.

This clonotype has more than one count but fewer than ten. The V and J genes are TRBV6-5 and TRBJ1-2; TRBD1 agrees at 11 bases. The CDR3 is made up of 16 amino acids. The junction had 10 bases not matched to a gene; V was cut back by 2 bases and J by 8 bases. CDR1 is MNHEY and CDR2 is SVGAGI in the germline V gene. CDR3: CASSYRTGGGVQGYTF. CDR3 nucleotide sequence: TGTGCCAGCAGTTACCGGACAGGGGGCGGCGTGCAGGGCTACACCTTC.

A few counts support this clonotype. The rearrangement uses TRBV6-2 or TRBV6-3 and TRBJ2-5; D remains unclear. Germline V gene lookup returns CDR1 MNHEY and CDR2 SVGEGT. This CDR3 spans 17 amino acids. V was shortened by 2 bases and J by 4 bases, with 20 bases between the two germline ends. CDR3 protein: CASSYPTAIDRRETQYF. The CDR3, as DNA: TGTGCCAGCAGTTACCCTACAGCTATAGACCGTCGAGAGACCCAGTACTTC.

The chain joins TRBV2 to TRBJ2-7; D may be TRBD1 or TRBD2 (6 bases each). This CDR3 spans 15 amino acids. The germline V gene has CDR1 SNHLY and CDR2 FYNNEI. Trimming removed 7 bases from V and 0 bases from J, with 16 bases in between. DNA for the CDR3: TGTGCCAGCATCCCCCAAGGAGGGGGCTCCTACGAGCAGTACGTC. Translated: CASIPQGGGSYEQYV.

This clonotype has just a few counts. DNA of the CDR3: TGTGCCAGTTGCGGACTGGTGAGGGAAAAACTGTTTTTT. This encodes CASCGLVREKLFF. The V and J genes are TRBV6-6 and TRBJ1-4, with D unresolved. Germline CDR1 and CDR2: MNHNY and SVGAGI (reference sequence). CDR3 length equals 13 residues. Trimming removed 9 bases at V and 8 bases at J, with 16 bases between.

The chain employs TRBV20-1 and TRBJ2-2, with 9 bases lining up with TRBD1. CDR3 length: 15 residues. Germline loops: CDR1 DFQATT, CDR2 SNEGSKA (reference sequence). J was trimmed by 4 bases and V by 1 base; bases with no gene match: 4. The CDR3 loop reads CSARGDREVTGELFF. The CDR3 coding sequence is TGCAGTGCTAGAGGGGACAGGGAGGTCACCGGGGAGCTGTTTTTT.